This TCR beta chain was identified during a study of cytomegalovirus exposure and HLA in healthy donors. Study-level results: In a later analysis, V- and J-gene trimming of beta chains associated with a DCLRE1C missense variant, replicated independently. TCR beta chains numbering more than 150 were designated cytomegalovirus-associated.

Among the donors, all were healthy bone marrow donors. About this clone: Its antigen is not known.

Germline V gives CDR1 MNHEY, CDR2 SVGAGI. The V end lost 8 bases, the J end lost 3 bases, and 10 bases lay between the germline ends. The CDR3 is 12 residues long. The PCR contained 60 Vbeta and 13 Jbeta primers. Libraries were prepared by immunoSEQ multiplex PCR; TCRdb keeps only in-frame clonotypes and omits some of them. In the table there are about 130,000 clones, about 80% of which are singletons. The TCR was taken from a human donor in good health. The sample was PBMCs. The chain uses TRBV6-5 and TRBJ1-2; D gene uncertain. CDR3: CASGRGDYGYTF. The CDR3 DNA is TGTGCCAGCGGGAGAGGAGACTATGGCTACACCTTC.